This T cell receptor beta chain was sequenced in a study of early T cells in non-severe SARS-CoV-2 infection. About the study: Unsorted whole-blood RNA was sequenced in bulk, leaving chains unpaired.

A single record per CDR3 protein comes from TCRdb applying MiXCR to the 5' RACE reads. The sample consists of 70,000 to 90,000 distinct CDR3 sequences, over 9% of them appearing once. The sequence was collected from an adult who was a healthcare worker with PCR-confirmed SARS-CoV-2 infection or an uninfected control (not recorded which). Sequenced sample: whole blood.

As DNA, the CDR3 is TGCAGTGCTAGAGAAGGGGGACGACGGGGCTACACCTTC. Translating it yields CSAREGGRRGYTF. The V call is TRBV20-1, the J call TRBJ1-2, with a tentative D call TRBD1 (6 bases). The V gene's germline CDR1 is DFQATT and CDR2 SNEGSKA (reference sequence). The CDR3 is made up of 13 amino acids. V gave up 0 bases and J gave up 8 bases, with 13 bases separating them.